Shown below are 16 T cell receptor beta chains from a single sample sequenced in a study of T-cell reconstitution after alpha-beta-depleted transplantation in children. Using unique molecular identifiers, the investigators prepared the TCRbeta library. Via MiXCR, TCRdb re-called the PCR reads, giving one row per CDR3 protein. The table records approximately 590,000 distinct CDR3 sequences, about 10% of them present only once. This specimen was PBMCs from the stem cell graft donor, taken from the stem cell graft. All receptors come from a human donor who donated a stem cell graft to a child with acute myeloid leukemia.

This clonotype was counted a few times. The rearrangement joins TRBV15 to TRBJ1-2; D gene uncertain. The germline gives CDR1 LNHNV, CDR2 YYDKDF (reference sequence). The CDR3 sequence is 14 residues long. With 0 bases removed from V and 2 bases from J, the gap between germline ends came to 7 bases. Here the CDR3 reads CATSRDRQNYGYTF. CDR3 nucleotides: TGTGCCACCAGCAGAGATCGACAAAACTATGGCTACACCTTC.

This clonotype has ten or more counts. The chain has TRBV5-5 and TRBJ2-1, with 10 bases lining up with TRBD1. V lost 7 bases, J lost 7 bases, and 14 bases stayed unmatched. The CDR3 runs to 16 residues. CDR1 is SGHKS and CDR2 is YYEKEE in the germline V gene (reference sequence). The CDR3, as DNA: TGTGCCAGCCTTCCGCGGGTCGGGACAGGGGTAAATGAGCAGTTCTTC. Translation gives CASLPRVGTGVNEQFF.

This clonotype was picked up many times. The J gene is TRBJ2-7, the V gene TRBV12-3 or TRBV12-4; D perhaps matches TRBD1 (6 bases). The CDR3 is made up of 13 amino acids. The V and J ends lost 6 bases and 7 bases respectively, with 16 bases between them. For the CDR3, the DNA is TGTGCCAGCAGACTGGACAGTATTGTAGAGCAGTACTTC. This codes for CASRLDSIVEQYF.

The chain couples TRBV6-5 to TRBJ2-1; 11 bases line up with TRBD2. This CDR3 region has 16 residues. Germline loops: CDR1 MNHEY, CDR2 SVGAGI. J gave up 5 bases and V 0 bases, and 3 bases lay outside the gene matches. CDR3 in amino acids: CASSYSPGLADNEQFF. CDR3 bases: TGTGCCAGCAGTTACTCGCCGGGACTAGCGGACAATGAGCAGTTCTTC.

This clonotype was observed at least ten times. The CDR3 reads CASKGIRELDRNEQFF. Written as DNA, the CDR3 is TGTGCCAGCAAAGGGATCCGGGAGTTAGACCGAAATGAGCAGTTCTTC. The chain has TRBV21-1 and TRBJ2-1; the tabulated D call, TRBD1, remains unverified against the DNA. TRBV21-1 is deemed a pseudogene. This CDR3 is built from 16 residues.

This clonotype was found many times. The J gene is TRBJ2-1, the V gene TRBV7-3, with 8 bases aligning to TRBD2. Trimming at V came to 1 base and at J to 6 bases, leaving 8 bases not matched to a gene. Germline V gene data show CDR1 as SGHTA and CDR2 as FQGTGA. There are 16 residues in the CDR3. The CDR3 DNA sequence: TGTGCCAGCAGCTTAATAGCGGGATCTTTGATCAATGAGCAGTTCTTC. Translating it yields CASSLIAGSLINEQFF. The full variable domain, completed using reference TRBV7-3 and TRBJ2-1, is GAGVSQTPSNKVTEKGKYVELRCDPISGHTALYWYRQSLGQGPEFLIYFQGTGAADDSGLPNDRFFAVRPEGSVSTLKIQRTERGDSAVYLCASSLIAGSLINEQFFGPGTRLTVL.

The V call is TRBV6-5, the J call TRBJ2-1; the D is unclear. Trimming removed 4 bases from V and 4 bases from J, with 20 bases in between. The CDR3 is 17 amino acids. The germline CDR1 and CDR2 sequences are MNHEY and SVGAGI. In nucleotides, the CDR3 is TGTGCCAGCAGTTCCGGATCATCTCGGGCCTTTTACAATGAGCAGTTCTTC. This translates into CASSSGSSRAFYNEQFF.

This clonotype has ten or more counts. This chain joins TRBV12-3 or TRBV12-4 and TRBJ2-7; TRBD1 matches 9 bases. CDR3 length: 16 amino acids. V shed 4 bases, J shed 2 bases, and the junction held 9 bases outside the gene matches. CDR3 sequence reads: CASSSGQGTYTYEQYF. The DNA of the CDR3 is TGTGCCAGCAGTTCAGGACAGGGGACCTATACCTACGAGCAGTACTTC.

This clonotype showed up many times. The chain has TRBV29-1 and TRBJ2-3; 7 bases fit TRBD2. The length of the CDR3 is 15 residues. Germline trimming cut 1 base from V and 4 bases from J; bases unmatched to any gene: 8. Looked up from germline, CDR1 is SQVTM and CDR2 is ANQGSEA. CDR3 region: CSVEGMAGEADTQYF. The CDR3 DNA reads TGCAGCGTTGAAGGGATGGCGGGAGAGGCAGATACGCAGTATTTT.

This clonotype was recorded a few times. This rearrangement joins TRBV5-1 to TRBJ2-7; possible D gene TRBD2, 5 bases. CDR3 length: 14 amino acids. V was cut by 4 bases and J by 6 bases, with 17 bases left in between. Germline CDR1 and CDR2: SGHRS and YFSETQ. CDR3 region: CASSLGGRVGEQYF. In nucleotides, the CDR3 is TGCGCCAGCAGCCTTGGAGGTCGTGTTGGCGAGCAGTACTTC.

Only a few counts were recorded for this clonotype. J is TRBJ2-1 and V is TRBV20-1, with a weak D call TRBD2 (6 bases). CDR1 is DFQATT, CDR2 SNEGSKA, per germline (reference sequence). This CDR3 is built from 16 residues. V was shortened by 1 base and J by 0 bases, with 13 bases between the two germline ends. CDR3: CSARGDLANSYNEQFF. The CDR3 DNA is TGCAGTGCTAGAGGGGATCTAGCGAACTCCTACAATGAGCAGTTCTTC.

V is TRBV6-2 or TRBV6-3 and J is TRBJ1-5, with unresolved D. The CDR3 is 13 amino acids. V dropped 5 bases and J dropped 9 bases, with 14 bases sitting between them. CDR1 MNHEY and CDR2 SVGEGT come from the germline V gene. The CDR3 DNA is TGTGCCAGCAGTGGTGATCCCCGGCGGCCCCAGCATTTT. Its protein is CASSGDPRRPQHF.

This clonotype was seen a handful of times. The rearrangement joins TRBV6-1 to TRBJ1-1, with 7 bases matching TRBD1. CDR3 length equals 15 residues. The germline CDR1 and CDR2 sequences are MNHNS and SASEGT. The V segment lost 6 bases and the J segment 1 base; nucleotides outside the gene matches: 8. The CDR3 here is CASRFRGGGNTEAFF. CDR3 bases: TGTGCCAGCAGATTCCGAGGGGGCGGGAACACTGAAGCTTTCTTT.

This clonotype was recorded many times. V is TRBV7-9 and J is TRBJ2-4; 8 nucleotides agree with TRBD1. Germline CDR1 SEHNR, CDR2 FQNEAQ (reference sequence). Germline trimming cut 1 base from V and 3 bases from J; bases unmatched to any gene: 5. The CDR3 length is 16 residues. CDR3: CASSLVQGAGKNIQYF. Here the CDR3 DNA reads TGTGCCAGCAGCTTAGTTCAGGGGGCAGGCAAAAACATTCAGTACTTC.

This clonotype has just a few counts. The rearrangement links TRBV15 to TRBJ2-7, with 10 bases that match TRBD1. This CDR3 has 15 residues. Germline V gene sequence: CDR1 LNHNV, CDR2 YYDKDF (reference sequence). The V segment lost 5 bases and the J segment 1 base; nucleotides outside the gene matches: 5. DNA for the CDR3: TGTGCCACCAGCGACCGGGACAGGGGATCCTACGAGCAGTACTTC. Protein product: CATSDRDRGSYEQYF.

This clonotype was detected ten times or more. The rearrangement joins TRBV5-5 to TRBJ2-7, with D possibly TRBD2 on 6 matching bases. Germline CDR1 is SGHKS and CDR2 is YYEKEE (reference sequence). V lost 0 bases to trimming and J lost 2 bases, with 12 bases between them. The CDR3 runs to 15 residues. In nucleotides, the CDR3 is TGTGCCAGCAGCTTGGAGGGCGGGGCTGCCTACGAGCAGTACTTC. Encoded protein: CASSLEGGAAYEQYF.